This T cell receptor (beta chain) is drawn from a study of blood T cells in healthy people across ages. Findings and limits, study-wide: CMV status of donors was not determined, possibly confounding expanded clonotype changes.

Of note for this clonotype: Antigen unknown.

Primed by a sample-barcoded 5' primer and a J-beta primer mix, a second PCR proceeded for about 6 to 11 cycles. From the 5' RACE reads, TCRdb called clonotypes with MiXCR, one entry per CDR3 protein. The sample lists about 800,000 distinct CDR3 sequences; around a quarter were seen once. Separately, the same data were catalogued under a study of T cells of mothers and their children. Turning to that study: The study sampled three healthy Caucasian mothers and their six children.

The material sequenced was blood. The source is a boy younger than 18 in good health.

The CDR3 nucleotides read TGTGCCAGCAGTGAGGGGGATTCGAATTCACCCCTCCACTTT. Translated: CASSEGDSNSPLHF. The V and J genes are TRBV6-5 and TRBJ1-6, with D maybe TRBD1 (6 bases). Per the germline V gene, CDR1 is MNHEY and CDR2 is SVGAGI. Deletions cut 5 bases from V and 7 bases from J, with 12 bases between. The CDR3 loop spans 14 amino acids.